What follows are 25 T cell receptor beta chains derived from one specimen sequenced in a study of T cell repertoires in cytomegalovirus infection. No antigens are known for them. TCRdb re-analysed the reads in MiXCR, keeping a single row per CDR3 protein. This table holds roughly 920,000 distinct CDR3 sequences, more than 25% found once. Here the sequenced sample was cultured CD8+ T cells from PBMCs, taken from culture after CMV antigen stimulation. The receptors come from a human donor in good health (CMV status not recorded). Some clones in this sample may be carry-over from other donors' samples.

This clonotype was counted a few times. The chain is built from TRBV5-6 and TRBJ1-6, with 9 bases matching TRBD1. With V trimmed by 1 base and J by 9 bases, 8 bases remained unmatched. Per the germline V gene, CDR1 is SGHDT and CDR2 is YYEEEE. The CDR3 consists of 16 residues. CDR3 loop: CASSLKTGGRSSPLHF. The DNA of the CDR3 is TGTGCCAGCAGCTTGAAAACAGGGGGCCGGAGTTCACCCCTCCACTTT.

The chain employs TRBV6-5 and TRBJ2-1; D remains unclear. This CDR3 has 15 amino acids. CDR1 MNHEY and CDR2 SVGAGI come from the germline V gene. V was cut by 0 bases and J by 5 bases, with 11 bases left in between. In DNA, the CDR3 is TGTGCCAGCAGTTACTCGATAAACCCTAACAATGAGCAGTTCTTC. It specifies CASSYSINPNNEQFF.

This clonotype was picked up one time. The J gene is TRBJ2-3, the V gene TRBV25-1; D gene uncertain. The CDR3 is made up of 12 amino acids. The V end lost 1 base, the J end lost 5 bases, and 4 bases lay between the germline ends. Germline V gene sequence: CDR1 MGHDK, CDR2 SYGVNS. CDR3 sequence: CASSEWEDTQYF. The CDR3 DNA reads as TGTGCCAGCAGTGAATGGGAAGATACGCAGTATTTT. Variable domain in full (rest from reference TRBV25-1 and TRBJ2-3): EADIYQTPRYLVIGTGKKITLECSQTMGHDKMYWYQQDPGMELHLIHYSYGVNSTEKGDLSSESTVSRIRTEHFPLTLESARPSHTSQYLCASSEWEDTQYFGPGTRLTVL.

V is TRBV5-6 and J is TRBJ2-7, with D possibly being TRBD1 or TRBD2 (5 bases each). The V gene lost 3 bases and the J gene lost 4 bases, with 17 bases spanning the gap. The CDR3 contains 15 residues. The V gene's germline CDR1 is SGHDT and CDR2 YYEEEE. The CDR3, as DNA: TGTGCCAGCAGCTATGGGGACGAGGCCTCTTACGAGCAGTACTTC. Translated, it gives CASSYGDEASYEQYF. The full variable domain, rest sourced from reference TRBV5-6 and TRBJ2-7, is DAGVTQSPTHLIKTRGQQVTLRCSPKSGHDTVSWYQQALGQGPQFIFQYYEEEERQRGNFPDRFSGHQFPNYSSELNVNALLLGDSALYLCASSYGDEASYEQYFGPGTRLTVT.

This clonotype was recorded many times. The V gene is TRBV7-8, the J gene TRBJ1-5, with D unclear. The germline V and J ends were trimmed by 3 bases and 5 bases, with 11 bases remaining between them. Germline loops: CDR1 SGHVS, CDR2 FQNEAQ. This CDR3 comprises 14 residues. The CDR3 sequence: CASSFLSRDQPQHF. The CDR3 region has the DNA TGTGCCAGCAGCTTTCTGTCCCGGGATCAGCCCCAGCATTTT.

This clonotype was detected only a few times. The V gene is TRBV6-6, the J gene TRBJ2-3; no definite D call. The CDR3 is 14 residues long. Germline V lookup: CDR1 MNHNY, CDR2 SVGAGI (reference sequence). V lost 0 bases and J lost 6, with 10 bases in between. The DNA for the CDR3 is TGTGCCAGCAGTTACTCCGGCCCGCCGGATACGCAGTATTTT. Encoded protein: CASSYSGPPDTQYF.

This chain uses TRBV9 with TRBJ2-1; the D is unclear. The CDR3 totals 15 residues. Deletions cut 4 bases from V and 8 bases from J, with 19 bases between. The V gene's germline CDR1 is SGDLS and CDR2 YYNGEE. The CDR3 nucleotides read TGTGCCAGCAGCCCCTCGGGCAGCCCTGGGGATGAGCAGTTCTTC. Translating gives CASSPSGSPGDEQFF.

The chain joins TRBV27 to TRBJ1-2; 7 positions agree with TRBD1. V lost 3 bases to trimming and J lost 5 bases; unmatched junction nucleotides: 6. Germline V gene sequence: CDR1 MNHEY, CDR2 SMNVEV (reference sequence). The CDR3 has 14 residues. The CDR3 region is CASSLRGPVYGYTF. The CDR3 nucleotides read TGTGCCAGCAGTTTGAGGGGGCCGGTTTATGGCTACACCTTC.

The rearrangement joins TRBV11-1 to TRBJ2-1; tentatively, D is TRBD2 (5 bases). This CDR3 region has 14 residues. Germline V CDR1 and CDR2: SGHAT, FQDESV (reference sequence). The V gene lost 10 bases and the J gene lost 7 bases, with 20 bases spanning the gap. CDR3 bases: TGTGCCACCCTCATACGGGGTAAAGGGAATGAGCAGTTCTTC. It translates to CATLIRGKGNEQFF.

The chain has TRBV11-2 and TRBJ2-5; D gene unclear. V was clipped by 0 bases and J by 5 bases, with 19 bases between them. The CDR3 is 17 amino acids. CDR1 is SGHAT, CDR2 FQNNGV, per germline. CDR3 nucleotide sequence: TGTGCCAGCAGCTTAGAAAGTTGGGTCGGGTTAGGGGAGACCCAGTACTTC. Translation gives CASSLESWVGLGETQYF.

This clonotype was detected a few times. The CDR3 sequence: CATREEATNEKLFF. DNA of the CDR3: TGTGCCACTCGGGAGGAAGCAACTAATGAAAAACTGTTTTTT. The chain recombines TRBV2 with TRBJ1-4; the D is unclear. This CDR3 comprises 14 residues. Germline CDR1 and CDR2: SNHLY and FYNNEI. The ends were cut back, 10 bases at V and 0 bases at J, with 12 bases in the middle.

The chain combines TRBV6-6 with TRBJ1-1; D remains ambiguous. Trimming shortened V by 6 bases and J by 5 bases, and 34 bases separated the two germline ends. This CDR3 region has 20 residues. Germline CDR1 and CDR2: MNHNY and SVGAGI (reference sequence). CDR3 in amino acids: CASSPSRYFVPLSRETEAFF. Written as DNA, the CDR3 is TGTGCCAGCAGCCCCTCCCGGTACTTCGTCCCTCTGTCGCGCGAAACTGAAGCTTTCTTT.

The chain uses TRBV4-1 and TRBJ1-2; D uncertain. V lost 2 bases and J 5 bases, leaving 9 bases between the germline ends. From germline, CDR1 is MGHRA and CDR2 YSYEKL. CDR3 size: 13 residues. CDR3 nucleotide sequence: TGCGCCAGCAGCCAACCCTCGGGTTATGGCTACACCTTC. Its protein product is CASSQPSGYGYTF.

The chain couples TRBV5-4 to TRBJ2-2, with 8 bases that match TRBD2. CDR3 length: 15 residues. Germline lookup yields CDR1 SGHNT and CDR2 YYREEE (reference sequence). The ends lost 2 bases at V and 4 bases at J; junction bases unmatched: 4. CDR3 DNA sequence: TGTGCCAGCAGCTTAGGGGCGGGGGGCACCGGGGAGCTGTTTTTT. It encodes CASSLGAGGTGELFF.

There are many counts of this clonotype. The chain recombines TRBV7-9 with TRBJ2-1; D not resolved. The CDR3 runs 16 residues. CDR1 is SEHNR and CDR2 is FQNEAQ in the germline V gene (reference sequence). The V end was cut by 6 bases, the J end by 2 bases, with 17 bases between. The CDR3 DNA reads TGTGCCAGCAGTTTGAACGGCGAGGCGACCTACAATGAGCAGTTCTTC. It encodes CASSLNGEATYNEQFF.

This clonotype was picked up a small number of times. The V and J genes are TRBV12-3 or TRBV12-4 and TRBJ1-2; D remains ambiguous. The V gene lost 3 bases and the J gene lost 0 bases, with 17 bases spanning the gap. The CDR3 loop spans 17 amino acids. CDR3 protein: CASSFYIGHHPNYGYTF. The CDR3 DNA is TGTGCCAGCAGTTTTTATATAGGGCATCATCCTAACTATGGCTACACCTTC.

This clonotype came up a few times. This rearrangement joins TRBV20-1 to TRBJ2-5, with D possibly called TRBD1 or TRBD2 (5 bases each). The CDR3 runs 12 residues. The V end lost 8 bases, the J end lost 0 bases, and 10 bases lay between the germline ends. Germline V gives CDR1 DFQATT, CDR2 SNEGSKA (reference sequence). The CDR3 region is CSSWDHQETQYF. In DNA, the CDR3 is TGCAGTTCCTGGGACCACCAAGAGACCCAGTACTTC.

This clonotype has just a few counts. The genes are TRBV6-2 or TRBV6-3 and TRBJ2-2; D remains ambiguous. The CDR3 runs to 11 residues. CDR1 and CDR2 (germline): MNHEY, SVGEGT. Trimming left V 2 bases short and J 10 bases short, with 5 bases between. In DNA, the CDR3 is TGTGCCAGCAGTTACCCCCAGGAGCTGTTTTTT. Its protein is CASSYPQELFF.

The J gene is TRBJ1-1, the V gene TRBV7-4; 7 bases agree with TRBD1. V trimming: 5 bases; J trimming: 10 bases; junction bases outside the gene matches: 7. Germline CDR1 is SGHVT and CDR2 is SQSDAQ. This CDR3 spans 12 amino acids. DNA of the CDR3: TGTGCCAGCAGCGCAGGGGGTGGGGGAGCTTTCTTT. Its protein is CASSAGGGGAFF.

This clonotype was counted at least ten times. V usage is TRBV7-6 and J usage is TRBJ2-3; tentatively, D is TRBD1 (6 bases). Germline assignment: CDR1 SGHVS and CDR2 FNYEAQ. The V and J ends lost 1 base and 6 bases respectively, with 14 bases between them. This CDR3 has 15 amino acids. The DNA for the CDR3 is TGTGCCAGCAGCTTAGGACACAGGGCGGGCGATACGCAGTATTTT. Protein sequence: CASSLGHRAGDTQYF.

The chain employs TRBV9 and TRBJ2-5; D is undetermined. Trimming removed 0 bases at V and 1 base at J, with 10 bases between. The CDR3 loop spans 15 amino acids. The germline CDR1 and CDR2 sequences are SGDLS and YYNGEE. The CDR3 DNA reads as TGTGCCAGCAGCGTAGGAGGTAGTCTCCAAGAGACCCAGTACTTC. Translation gives CASSVGGSLQETQYF.

This clonotype appeared once. This clone may be a read error of a much larger clone one base away. This chain uses TRBV12-3 or TRBV12-4 with TRBJ2-2, with D possibly matching TRBD1 (6 bases). The CDR3 loop spans 12 amino acids. With 10 bases removed from V and 7 bases from J, the gap between germline ends came to 13 bases. This CDR3 reads CATWDIGGELFF. The CDR3, as DNA: TGTGCCACCTGGGACATCGGCGGGGAGCTGTTTTTT.

This clonotype has more than one count but fewer than ten. This rearrangement joins TRBV27 to TRBJ1-1; 9 bases match TRBD1. Germline loops: CDR1 MNHEY, CDR2 SMNVEV (reference sequence). The trim removed 1 base at V and 4 bases at J, leaving 7 bases unmatched. The CDR3 loop spans 16 amino acids. The CDR3 is CASSLYWDRVSTEAFF. The CDR3, as DNA: TGTGCCAGCAGTTTATACTGGGACAGGGTATCCACTGAAGCTTTCTTT.

The sample holds a few counts of this clonotype. This CDR3 reads CASKAGWNTEAFF. The CDR3 nucleotides read TGTGCCAGCAAGGCAGGATGGAACACTGAAGCTTTCTTT. V and J are TRBV6-6 and TRBJ1-1; D remains ambiguous. V was shortened by 7 bases and J by 1 base, with 10 bases between the two germline ends. Germline assignment: CDR1 MNHNY and CDR2 SVGAGI (reference sequence). The CDR3 loop spans 13 amino acids.

The rearrangement joins TRBV2 to TRBJ2-7; D tentatively reads TRBD1 or TRBD2 (6 bases each). V dropped 7 bases and J dropped 2 bases, with 9 bases sitting between them. CDR1 and CDR2 from the germline V gene are SNHLY and FYNNEI. The CDR3 has 12 residues. CDR3 nucleotides: TGTGCCAGCAAGGGGGGCCCCTACGAGCAGTACTTC. As protein: CASKGGPYEQYF.